This passage covers 16 T cell receptor beta chains from one sample sequenced in a study of PD-1 blockade in classical Hodgkin lymphoma. In every patient, relapse followed autologous stem cell transplantation, while exposure to brentuximab vedotin differed. Generated by immunoSEQ multiplex PCR, the TCRdb table keeps only in-frame clones and is missing some. In the table there are about 37,000 clones, 76% of which are singletons. The sequenced sample was peripheral blood mononuclear cells (PBMCs), obtained before the second cycle of nivolumab. These receptors came from a human donor with classical Hodgkin lymphoma.

The CDR3 region has the DNA TGTGCCAGCAGCTACCCCGGTTCCGGCTACAATGAGCAGTTCTTC. As protein: CASSYPGSGYNEQFF. V is TRBV11-3 and J is TRBJ2-1; no reliable D call. The CDR3 totals 15 residues. Germline V CDR1 and CDR2: SGHNT, YENEEA. The V and J ends lost 4 bases and 3 bases respectively, with 13 bases between them.

This chain uses TRBV10-2 with TRBJ2-3, with D unclear. V was pared by 0 bases and J by 7 bases, with 2 bases between. In germline, CDR1 is WSHSY, CDR2 SAAADI. The CDR3 has 11 residues. CDR3 nucleotides: TGCGCCAGCAGTGAGTCTTATACGCAGTATTTT. Its protein product is CASSESYTQYF.

This chain connects TRBV2 to TRBJ2-3, with TRBD2 matching over 8 bases. V lost 5 bases and J lost 2; bases outside the gene matches: 9. The CDR3 is 16 residues long. Germline CDR1 and CDR2: SNHLY and FYNNEI. CDR3 sequence: CASSQERTSYTDTQYF. DNA of the CDR3: TGTGCCAGCAGTCAGGAACGGACTAGCTACACAGATACGCAGTATTTT.

This rearrangement joins TRBV21-1 to TRBJ1-2. TRBV21-1 is termed a pseudogene. This CDR3 region has 13 residues. CDR3: CASSKTGRNGYTF. The CDR3 nucleotides are TGTGCCAGCAGCAAAACCGGGCGAAATGGCTACACCTTC.

The chain has TRBV11-3 and TRBJ2-1; tentatively, D is TRBD1 or TRBD2 (5 bases each). V dropped 1 base and J dropped 1 base, with 14 bases sitting between them. This CDR3 spans 17 amino acids. In germline, CDR1 is SGHNT, CDR2 YENEEA. For the CDR3, the DNA is TGTGCCAGCAGCTTAGGCGAGGGGTTTGTATCCTACAATGAGCAGTTCTTC. It specifies CASSLGEGFVSYNEQFF.

This clone was detected a few times. This chain uses TRBV5-1 with TRBJ2-2; D is perhaps TRBD1 or TRBD2 (5 bases each). CDR1 is SGHRS, CDR2 YFSETQ, per germline. The length of the CDR3 is 17 residues. V dropped 0 bases and J dropped 2 bases, with 14 bases sitting between them. The CDR3 DNA sequence: TGCGCCAGCAGCTTGGGGTACCGGGACCAAAACACCGGGGAGCTGTTTTTT. Encoded protein: CASSLGYRDQNTGELFF.

The genes are TRBV7-2 and TRBJ1-2, with 7 nucleotides matching TRBD1. The V and J ends lost 4 bases and 4 bases, in that order; junction bases with no gene match: 3. The germline V gene has CDR1 SGHTA and CDR2 FQGNSA. The CDR3 is 13 residues long. Here the CDR3 reads CASSSRDSYGYTF. The CDR3 bases are TGTGCCAGCAGCTCCCGGGACAGCTATGGCTACACCTTC. Based on the CDR3 plus reference TRBV7-2 and TRBJ1-2, the full variable domain is GAGVSQSPSNKVTEKGKDVELRCDPISGHTALYWYRQSLGQGLEFLIYFQGNSAPDKSGLPSDRFSAERTGGSVSTLTIQRTQQEDSAVYLCASSSRDSYGYTFGSGTRLTVV.

The chain joins TRBV7-2 to TRBJ2-1, with D possibly TRBD2 on 5 matching bases. Between the trimmed V and J ends, which lost 1 base and 12 bases, there was a span of 13 bases. The germline gives CDR1 SGHTA, CDR2 FQGNSA. The length of the CDR3 is 13 residues. DNA for the CDR3: TGTGCCAGCAGCTTAGAGGTGAGGGATGGGCAGTTCTTC. Protein sequence: CASSLEVRDGQFF.

The chain carries TRBV7-9 and TRBJ1-5, with D uncertain. V was shortened by 7 bases and J by 1 base, with 8 bases between the two germline ends. Per germline, CDR1 SEHNR and CDR2 FQNEAQ (reference sequence). This CDR3 region has 13 residues. CDR3 DNA sequence: TGTGCCAGCACCCTCTTGAGCAATCAGCCCCAGCATTTT. Its protein is CASTLLSNQPQHF.

This sequence joins TRBV5-5 and TRBJ2-7; D is undetermined. The germline V gene encodes CDR1 SGHKS and CDR2 YYEKEE (reference sequence). Trimming stripped 0 bases from V and 7 bases from J, with 8 bases between. The CDR3 is 12 amino acids. CDR3 amino acids: CASSLGPREQYF. As DNA, the CDR3 is TGTGCCAGCAGCTTGGGCCCGAGGGAGCAGTACTTC.

This chain connects TRBV7-8 to TRBJ1-2; 7 bases align to TRBD1. The CDR3 contains 17 residues. The germline CDR1 and CDR2 sequences are SGHVS and FQNEAQ. The junction had 13 bases not matched to a gene; V was cut back by 2 bases and J by 4 bases. The CDR3 reads CASSLRGPTGRGYGYTF. CDR3 nucleotide sequence: TGTGCCAGCAGCTTAAGGGGACCGACAGGGCGAGGCTATGGCTACACCTTC.

V gene TRBV19 combines with J gene TRBJ2-7; 9 positions match TRBD1. Unmatched junction bases numbered 6, after V lost 5 bases and J lost 4 bases. CDR1 is LNHDA, CDR2 SQIVND, per germline (reference sequence). This CDR3 comprises 14 residues. The CDR3, as DNA: TGTGCCAGTAGTGGGGGACAGGGCGTGTACGAGCAGTACTTC. Translating gives CASSGGQGVYEQYF.

The rearrangement uses TRBV19 and TRBJ1-4, with 8 bases that match TRBD1. The CDR3 is 16 residues long. Germline V gives CDR1 LNHDA, CDR2 SQIVND (reference sequence). Losses at the gene ends were 4 bases for V and 4 bases for J; bases not matched to a gene: 8. The CDR3 region is CASSKIRDRINEKLFF. For the CDR3, the DNA is TGTGCCAGTAGTAAAATCCGGGACAGGATTAATGAAAAACTGTTTTTT.

This clone was counted between two and nine times. The chain carries TRBV15 and TRBJ2-5; D tentatively fits TRBD1 or TRBD2 (5 bases each). The CDR3 spans 15 residues. Germline V lookup: CDR1 LNHNV, CDR2 YYDKDF (reference sequence). Trimming pared 0 bases from V and 7 bases from J, leaving 15 bases between. CDR3 protein: CATSRDRLDGGTQYF. For the CDR3, the DNA is TGTGCCACCAGCAGAGATCGGCTAGATGGGGGGACCCAGTACTTC. Filled out from reference TRBV15 and TRBJ2-5, the complete variable domain reads DAMVIQNPRYQVTQFGKPVTLSCSQTLNHNVMYWYQQKSSQAPKLLFHYYDKDFNNEADTPDNFQSRRPNTSFCFLDIRSPGLGDTAMYLCATSRDRLDGGTQYFGPGTRLLVL.

The chain is built from TRBV5-6 and TRBJ2-7, with 8 bases fitting TRBD1. The CDR3 runs 17 residues. Germline assignment: CDR1 SGHDT and CDR2 YYEEEE. Germline trimming cut 4 bases from V and 2 bases from J; bases unmatched to any gene: 14. This chain's CDR3 is CASSLTPGTGIAYEQYF. The CDR3 DNA sequence: TGTGCCAGCAGCCTAACCCCTGGGACAGGCATAGCCTACGAGCAGTACTTC.

This clone was recorded only once. The chain recombines TRBV18 with TRBJ2-2; tentatively, D is TRBD1 (5 bases). The CDR3 loop spans 16 amino acids. V dropped 2 bases and J dropped 2 bases, with 12 bases sitting between them. Germline V gives CDR1 KGHSH, CDR2 LQKENI. The chain's CDR3 is CASSPGATTNTGELFF. In DNA, the CDR3 is TGTGCCAGCTCACCAGGGGCAACAACCAACACCGGGGAGCTGTTTTTT.